This T cell receptor beta chain is drawn from a study of OX40 agonist ivuxolimab in advanced cancers. About the research overall: As their treatment, patients were administered ivuxolimab, an agonistic anti-OX40 (CD134) antibody.

Profiled with immunoSEQ multiplex PCR; TCRdb holds only in-frame clones, not every one. The sample yields 57,000 or so clones, 84% seen once. The sequencing here drew on CD4+ or CD8+ T cells sorted from blood, taken in a trial of the OX40 agonist ivuxolimab. This receptor was taken from an adult with an advanced solid tumor such as melanoma, head and neck, liver or kidney cancer.

The CDR3 sequence: CAIKQTSGFSYEQYF. In nucleotides, the CDR3 is TGTGCCATCAAACAGACTAGCGGGTTCTCCTACGAGCAGTACTTC. This chain uses TRBV10-3 with TRBJ2-7; TRBD2 agrees at 10 bases. The CDR3 contains 15 residues. The germline CDR1 and CDR2 sequences are ENHRY and SYGVKD. The trim removed 7 bases at V and 0 bases at J, leaving 6 bases unmatched.